This TCR beta chain was identified during a study of CD8+ T cells in alopecia areata. For the study at large: Treated patients received oral tofacitinib, 5 to 10 mg twice daily.

The CDR3 runs to 14 residues. Germline assignment: CDR1 LNHNV and CDR2 YYDKDF (reference sequence). Trimming removed 4 bases at V and 3 bases at J, with 10 bases between. In this sample, this clone turned up once. Indicated treatment: oral pan-JAK inhibitor, 5-10 mg twice daily. Lesional scalp punch biopsies and peripheral blood came from alopecia areata patients. Once RNA had been extracted, it was reverse transcribed into cDNA to act as the sequencing template. Profiled with immunoSEQ multiplex PCR; TCRdb holds only in-frame clones, not every one. Among approximately 180,000 clones listed, about 53% were seen once.

The chain is built from TRBV15 and TRBJ1-5; perhaps TRBD1 as D (6 bases). This clonotype was obtained from a human donor with alopecia areata. Source: CD8+ T cells sorted from blood, taken at week 24, from a patient treated with tofacitinib. CDR3 in DNA: TGTGCCACCAGCACAGGGGTGAACAATCAGCCCCAGCATTTT. This encodes CATSTGVNNQPQHF. The full variable domain, its missing parts supplied by reference TRBV15 and TRBJ1-5, is DAMVIQNPRYQVTQFGKPVTLSCSQTLNHNVMYWYQQKSSQAPKLLFHYYDKDFNNEADTPDNFQSRRPNTSFCFLDIRSPGLGDTAMYLCATSTGVNNQPQHFGDGTRLSIL.